This TCR beta chain is drawn from a study of OX40 agonist ivuxolimab in advanced cancers. Turning to the study itself: Three patients showed partial responses: one hepatocellular carcinoma and two cutaneous melanoma cases.

The junction had 2 bases not matched to a gene; V was cut back by 4 bases and J by 5 bases. Germline CDR1 MNHEY, CDR2 SMNVEV (reference sequence). The CDR3 runs 13 residues. Clones were sequenced by immunoSEQ multiplex PCR, and TCRdb holds only the in-frame ones, with some missing. The profile shows some 63,000 clones, 85% to 90% of them singletons. General study findings and limits: CD4+ T cells averaged fewer expanded clones than CD8+ T cells.

For this clone: Its antigen is unknown.

This clonotype originated in an adult with an advanced solid tumor such as melanoma, head and neck, liver or kidney cancer. The genes are TRBV27 and TRBJ1-2; 9 nucleotides align to TRBD1. Sequences were derived from CD4+ or CD8+ T cells sorted from blood, sampled in a trial of the OX40 agonist ivuxolimab. CDR3 sequence reads: CASSSGQGYGYTF. For the CDR3, the DNA is TGTGCCAGCAGTTCGGGACAGGGATATGGCTACACCTTC.